This T cell receptor beta chain was identified in a study of brain T cells in children with intractable seizures (dated by TCRdb to the early 2020s). At the level of the whole study: A NanoString immunology panel was first used to screen resected brain tissue from about 56 pediatric epilepsy surgery cases for immune gene transcripts. Eight of the 12 selected surgery cases also had pre-surgery blood sequenced, which left four cases with brain tissue only. What the research found in general, with its limitations: Sequencing depth differed between pre- and post-surgery blood, so clones missing from the pre-surgery sample may reflect undersampling. Viral specificity was inferred solely from CDR3 sequence similarity, and the HCMV serostatus of the patients was not known.

TCR beta chain sequences were generated from genomic DNA using the immunoSEQ assay. The authors' pipeline ran thus. CDR3 sequences that did not begin with the conserved framework cysteine at position 104 were removed by hand. To get clonality, the normalized Shannon's Diversity Index was subtracted from one, giving values from 0 (maximal diversity) to 1 (oligoclonal). Chi-squared comparison-of-proportions tests assessed whether the same CDR3 differed in frequency between samples, such as brain versus blood. Public clonotypes were found through immuneACCESS searches, while the VDJdb browser was used to judge similarity to known antiviral clonotypes. TCRdb mirrors the immuneACCESS table, restricted to in-frame sequences. Some clones are absent from its copies; in checked studies, under half trace to an unresolved V gene, and the reason for the others is unknown. That table gives V, J and clone size, and the DNA gave D and trimming. The table for this sample lists 110,000 or so clones; 94% of them were counted only once. The ten largest account for 3.5% to 4.5% of the sample.

The germline V gene (reference sequence) supplies CDR1 DFQATT and CDR2 SNEGSKA. Between the V and J ends, shortened by 6 bases and 9 bases respectively, the junction contains 15 bases. The CDR3 goes from the cysteine to the phenylalanine over 11 residues. CDR3 DNA only is kept here, 33 bases in frame from base 1. Concerning this clone itself: Its antigen target is currently unknown. No much larger clone exists at a distance of one base, and base qualities are not known.

The time point label here, explained by the study, means: resected brain tissue, or blood drawn just prior to surgery. The surgery cases that showed the highest brain T cell transcript signatures were chosen for TCR beta chain sequencing of brain tissue, and of blood when it was available. Patients had been treated with at least one anti-epileptic drug before surgery. TCR-sequenced patients were children with drug-resistant epilepsy due to tuberous sclerosis complex, focal cortical dysplasia, Rasmussen encephalitis or hemimegalencephaly. Blood samples were collected immediately before the epilepsy surgery. The Monarch genomic DNA purification kit was used to extract bulk genomic DNA from unsorted brain tissue and whole blood.

The sequence came from a boy younger than two with hemimegalencephaly and intractable seizures. The receptor chain draws on TRBV20-1 and TRBJ2-7, with an unclear D gene assignment. This sample comprised peripheral blood, obtained at surgery. The sequence in DNA is TGCAGTGCCACGGATTATGTAGGGCAGTACTTC. It encodes CSATDYVGQYF.